This TCR beta chain derives from a study of blood T cell repertoires in COVID-19. Study context: The origin of the acute and convalescent COVID-19 samples was the United States, Italy and Spain. T cells, B-cell-depleted T cells, or PBMCs supplied cDNA or gDNA.

Data came from immunoSEQ multiplex PCR; TCRdb stores just in-frame clones and leaves some out. This table holds tens of thousands of clones, almost 90% found once. CDR3 size: 15 residues. V was pared by 6 bases and J by 4 bases, with 5 bases of the junction left unmatched. Per germline, CDR1 SQVTM and CDR2 ANQGSEA. This clonotype originated in a man between 60 and 70 years old with active or convalescent COVID-19. What was sequenced was peripheral blood. The rearrangement uses TRBV29-1 and TRBJ2-5, with TRBD2 matching 16 bases. This CDR3 reads CSVKGLAGGGETQYF. CDR3 nucleotide sequence: TGCAGCGTGAAGGGACTAGCGGGAGGGGGAGAGACCCAGTACTTC.